This T cell receptor (beta chain) comes out of a study of CD8+ T cells in alopecia areata. TCR sequencing used cDNA made by reverse transcription of extracted RNA. Repertoires were generated with immunoSEQ multiplex PCR, while TCRdb's copy carries only in-frame clones and drops some. The sample lists 90,000 to 150,000 clones, around 56% seen once, with roughly 0.5% in the top ten. Study outcomes and limitations: With patients, TCR sharing proved less clear than in mice, a difference possibly related to HLA. Both scalp clonality and the expanded CD8+ clones among the top 100 showed a significant decrease with tofacitinib.

Treatment indicated: oral pan-JAK inhibitor, 5-10 mg twice daily. Individuals with alopecia areata gave both lesional scalp punch biopsies and peripheral blood for collection. The table lists this clone with a few counts. Its antigen is as yet unknown. This specimen consisted of CD4+ T cells sorted from blood, obtained at week 4, from a patient treated with tofacitinib. The origin of this receptor is a human donor with alopecia areata.

The CDR3 DNA follows: TGTGCCACCTGGACCGGAGGGGGTACAGATACGCAGTATTTT. Its protein is CATWTGGGTDTQYF. This chain uses TRBV19 with TRBJ2-3, with D perhaps assigned TRBD1 or TRBD2 (6 bases each). The V and J ends lost 10 bases and 3 bases respectively, with 17 bases between them. This CDR3 has 14 amino acids. CDR1 LNHDA and CDR2 SQIVND come from the germline V gene (reference sequence).